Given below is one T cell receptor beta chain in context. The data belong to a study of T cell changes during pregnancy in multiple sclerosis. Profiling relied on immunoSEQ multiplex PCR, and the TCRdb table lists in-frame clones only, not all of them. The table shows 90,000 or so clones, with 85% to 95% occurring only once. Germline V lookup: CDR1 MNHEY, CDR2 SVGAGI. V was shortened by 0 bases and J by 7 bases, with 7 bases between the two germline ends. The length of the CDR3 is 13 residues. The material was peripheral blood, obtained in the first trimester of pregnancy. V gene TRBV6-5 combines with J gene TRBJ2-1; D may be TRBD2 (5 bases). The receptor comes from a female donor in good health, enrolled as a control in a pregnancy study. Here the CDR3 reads CASSYSRVNEQFF. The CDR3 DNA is TGTGCCAGCAGTTACTCGAGGGTTAATGAGCAGTTCTTC.